A single sample is the source of the 21 T cell receptor beta chains below, sequenced in a study of blood T cell repertoires in COVID-19. Only in-frame clones appear in the TCRdb table, and some are missing; sequencing was by immunoSEQ multiplex PCR. The table has fewer than 400,000 clones, less than 85% seen once; the top ten hold more than 3%. Sequencing was performed on peripheral blood. Every receptor here comes from a woman younger than 30 with acute or convalescent COVID-19.

This chain connects TRBV5-4 to TRBJ2-7; D is possibly TRBD1 (5 bases). Trimming shortened V by 2 bases and J by 4 bases, and 16 bases separated the two germline ends. The length of the CDR3 is 15 residues. Germline V gene data show CDR1 as SGHNT and CDR2 as YYREEE (reference sequence). The CDR3: CASSLWAGFRYEQYF. The CDR3 DNA reads as TGTGCCAGCAGCTTATGGGCAGGGTTCAGATACGAGCAGTACTTC.

This chain links TRBV30 with TRBJ2-7, with TRBD1 matching 11 bases. V was pared by 2 bases and J by 6 bases, with 6 bases of the junction left unmatched. Germline loops: CDR1 GTSNPN, CDR2 SVGIG (reference sequence). The CDR3 sequence is 14 residues long. The CDR3 region is CAWSIQDRGREQYF. CDR3 in DNA: TGTGCCTGGAGTATCCAGGACAGGGGGCGCGAGCAGTACTTC.

V is TRBV6-5 and J is TRBJ1-2, with a tentative D call TRBD1 (5 bases). Germline V gives CDR1 MNHEY, CDR2 SVGAGI. The CDR3 is 13 residues long. The V gene lost 7 bases and the J gene lost 8 bases, with 17 bases spanning the gap. CDR3 DNA: TGTGCCAGCAACTTGGGGGGTAAGCCCGGCTACACCTTC. Encoded protein: CASNLGGKPGYTF.

This chain uses TRBV11-2 with TRBJ2-2; D might be TRBD2 (6 bases). Germline-derived CDR1 and CDR2 are SGHAT and FQNNGV. This CDR3 has 18 amino acids. V was shortened by 7 bases and J by 3 bases, with 24 bases between the two germline ends. CDR3: CASNLLYTGVGYTGELFF. The CDR3 DNA is TGTGCCAGCAACTTGTTATACACGGGAGTCGGGTACACCGGGGAGCTGTTTTTT.

The chain is built from TRBV30 and TRBJ2-3; 7 nucleotides agree with TRBD2. Trimming at V came to 0 bases and at J to 4 bases, leaving 4 bases not matched to a gene. The CDR3 is 14 amino acids. Germline-derived CDR1 and CDR2 are GTSNPN and SVGIG (reference sequence). CDR3 nucleotide sequence: TGTGCCTGGAGTGTGGGAGGGGCGGCAGATACGCAGTATTTT. As protein: CAWSVGGAADTQYF.

This sequence joins TRBV19 and TRBJ1-4; perhaps TRBD1 as D (6 bases). CDR3 length equals 18 residues. Germline V gene lookup returns CDR1 LNHDA and CDR2 SQIVND (reference sequence). V was clipped by 0 bases and J by 0 bases, with 14 bases between them. This CDR3 reads CASSIDRTDRATNEKLFF. Here the CDR3 DNA reads TGTGCCAGTAGTATAGACAGGACAGACCGGGCAACTAATGAAAAACTGTTTTTT.

In its sample, this clone was seen a few times. V is TRBV6-1 and J is TRBJ1-2, with D maybe TRBD1 (5 bases). With 2 bases removed from V and 11 bases from J, the gap between germline ends came to 24 bases. The CDR3 runs to 16 residues. Germline loops: CDR1 MNHNS, CDR2 SASEGT. The CDR3: CASSELSRATLKGYTF. Here the CDR3 DNA reads TGTGCCAGCAGTGAACTGTCCAGGGCTACTTTAAAGGGTTACACCTTC.

The chain employs TRBV5-1 and TRBJ2-7; TRBD2 is a possible D gene (5 bases). V lost 0 bases, J lost 5 bases, and 12 bases lay in between. The CDR3 is 14 amino acids. Germline CDR1 and CDR2: SGHRS and YFSETQ. CDR3 bases: TGCGCCAGCAGCTTGGGAGCTAGCTTCGACGAGCAGTACTTC. It translates to CASSLGASFDEQYF.

The chain combines TRBV2 with TRBJ1-4, with D perhaps matching TRBD1 (6 bases). Germline V lookup: CDR1 SNHLY, CDR2 FYNNEI. The CDR3 contains 15 residues. V gave up 6 bases and J gave up 3 bases, with 14 bases separating them. CDR3 coding DNA: TGTGCCAGCAGGGCAGGGGAAGGGTCTAATGAAAAACTGTTTTTT. Translated: CASRAGEGSNEKLFF.

This clone was detected only once. V usage is TRBV4-2 and J usage is TRBJ1-1; 8 nucleotides match TRBD1. Losses at the gene ends were 4 bases for V and 1 base for J; bases not matched to a gene: 2. Germline V gives CDR1 LGHNA, CDR2 YNFKEQ. The CDR3 runs to 14 residues. Here the CDR3 reads CASSPGTGNTEAFF. CDR3 bases: TGTGCCAGCAGCCCAGGGACAGGGAACACTGAAGCTTTCTTT.

J is TRBJ1-2 and V is TRBV9; 9 nucleotides match TRBD1. The germline CDR1 and CDR2 sequences are SGDLS and YYNGEE. The length of the CDR3 is 16 residues. Losses at the gene ends were 2 bases for V and 8 bases for J; bases not matched to a gene: 13. The CDR3 nucleotides are TGTGCCAGCAGCGTGTCATCGACAGGGGGAACGTGGGGCTACACCTTC. Amino acids: CASSVSSTGGTWGYTF. The variable domain in full, with the rest retrieved from reference TRBV9 and TRBJ1-2, is DSGVTQTPKHLITATGQRVTLRCSPRSGDLSVYWYQQSLDQGLQFLIQYYNGEERAKGNILERFSAQQFPDLHSELNLSSLELGDSALYFCASSVSSTGGTWGYTFGSGTRLTVV.

The chain is built from TRBV2 and TRBJ2-7, with 8 bases lining up with TRBD1. Germline loops: CDR1 SNHLY, CDR2 FYNNEI. Trimming took 11 bases from V and 3 from J; bases not matched to a gene: 6. The CDR3 is 12 amino acids. CDR3 region: CAPRGPGYEQYF. The CDR3 coding sequence is TGTGCCCCCAGGGGGCCGGGCTACGAGCAGTACTTC.

The rearrangement uses TRBV5-1 and TRBJ2-5, with D unresolved. Germline-derived CDR1 and CDR2 are SGHRS and YFSETQ. The CDR3 is made up of 13 amino acids. Trimming removed 2 bases from V and 1 base from J, with 6 bases in between. The CDR3 DNA sequence: TGCGCCAGCAGCTTCAGGCGCCAAGAGACCCAGTACTTC. Translation gives CASSFRRQETQYF.

The chain is built from TRBV2 and TRBJ2-3; TRBD1 matches at 12 bases. CDR1 is SNHLY, CDR2 FYNNEI, per germline. The CDR3 has 16 amino acids. J lost 7 bases, V lost 4 bases, and 9 bases had no gene match. The CDR3 spells CASSGGQGAVRNTQYF. CDR3 DNA sequence: TGTGCCAGCAGTGGGGGACAGGGGGCGGTGCGAAATACGCAGTATTTT.

Concerning this clone: In the same sample, other DNA sequences code for this CDR3. The V call is TRBV29-1, the J call TRBJ1-1, with 7 nucleotides matching TRBD1. The CDR3 loop spans 13 amino acids. The junction had 1 base not matched to a gene; V was cut back by 3 bases and J by 0 bases. Germline V gives CDR1 SQVTM, CDR2 ANQGSEA. CDR3 nucleotide sequence: TGCAGCGTTGAGGGACAGCTGAACACTGAAGCTTTCTTT. Its translation is CSVEGQLNTEAFF.

The V gene is TRBV5-1, the J gene TRBJ2-1; 7 positions match TRBD2. The CDR3 totals 14 residues. Germline V gene lookup returns CDR1 SGHRS and CDR2 YFSETQ. Trimming removed 2 bases from V and 5 bases from J; junction bases left unmatched: 4. The CDR3 nucleotides are TGCGCCAGCAGCTTCCGGGACTACAACAATGAGCAGTTCTTC. It encodes CASSFRDYNNEQFF.

This clone came up a few times. The chain employs TRBV7-9 and TRBJ2-3, with 7 positions matching TRBD2. Germline loops: CDR1 SEHNR, CDR2 FQNEAQ (reference sequence). The CDR3 extends over 15 amino acids. V shed 0 bases, J shed 5 bases, and the junction held 5 bases outside the gene matches. The CDR3 DNA sequence: TGTGCCAGCAGCTTAGCCCGGGGGGACGGAGATACGCAGTATTTT. This gives the protein CASSLARGDGDTQYF.

A few counts support this clone. The rearrangement uses TRBV19 and TRBJ1-4; 8 bases match TRBD1. Germline V gives CDR1 LNHDA, CDR2 SQIVND (reference sequence). The ends lost 8 bases at V and 4 bases at J; junction bases unmatched: 9. The CDR3 totals 15 residues. CDR3 protein: CASALTDRVNEKLFF. The CDR3 nucleotides are TGTGCCAGTGCCCTAACGGACAGGGTTAATGAAAAACTGTTTTTT.

DNA of the CDR3: TGCGCCAGCAGCTCCCCTAACTCGAACACCGGGGAGCTGTTTTTT. The encoded protein is CASSSPNSNTGELFF. The genes are TRBV5-1 and TRBJ2-2; D remains ambiguous. CDR1 and CDR2 from the germline V gene are SGHRS and YFSETQ. V dropped 3 bases and J dropped 0 bases, with 9 bases sitting between them. The CDR3 sequence is 15 residues long.

The rearrangement joins TRBV7-8 to TRBJ2-7, with 8 bases identical to TRBD1. From germline, CDR1 is SGHVS and CDR2 FQNEAQ. The CDR3 is made up of 14 amino acids. V gave up 1 base and J gave up 6 bases; unmatched junction bases: 5. The CDR3 nucleotides read TGTGCCAGCAGCTTAGACAGGGGGTCACCCGAGCAGTACTTC. This gives the protein CASSLDRGSPEQYF.

This chain connects TRBV27 to TRBJ1-1; 7 nucleotides agree with TRBD1. From germline, CDR1 is MNHEY and CDR2 SMNVEV (reference sequence). The CDR3 is made up of 15 amino acids. The V segment lost 6 bases and the J segment 1 base; nucleotides outside the gene matches: 8. The CDR3: CASSPGGIANTEAFF. In DNA, the CDR3 is TGTGCCAGCAGCCCAGGGGGGATAGCGAACACTGAAGCTTTCTTT.